The 32 T cell receptor beta chains given below trace back to one sample, sequenced in a study of blood T cells in healthy people across ages. The use of a sample-barcoded 5' primer and a J-beta primer mix characterized a second PCR of roughly 6 to 12 cycles. TCRdb reprocessed the 5' RACE reads via MiXCR and lists one record per CDR3 protein. Here the sample spans 900,000 to 950,000 distinct CDR3 sequences, 25% to 30% being singletons. The data were also submitted as part of a second study, on T cells of mothers and their children.

The source material was blood. The receptors were gathered from a woman aged 35 to 49 in good health.

This clonotype has ten or more counts. The V call is TRBV24-1, the J call TRBJ1-5, with D possibly matching TRBD1 (5 bases). Looked up from germline, CDR1 is KGHDR and CDR2 is SFDVKD. The CDR3 runs to 15 residues. The V end lost 6 bases, the J end lost 1 base, and 12 bases lay between the germline ends. The CDR3 spells CATSQGFGSNQPQHF. CDR3 DNA: TGTGCCACCAGTCAGGGTTTCGGCAGCAATCAGCCCCAGCATTTT.

This clonotype was seen only a few times. This sequence joins TRBV28 and TRBJ2-7; D is unclear. Looked up from germline, CDR1 is MDHEN and CDR2 is SYDVKM. This CDR3 contains 10 residues. Trimming took 4 bases from V and 7 from J, leaving 5 bases between them. The CDR3 region has the DNA TGTGCCAGCAGTTCTCGAGAGCAGTACTTC. It specifies CASSSREQYF.

This clonotype has only one observation. The chain carries TRBV21-1 and TRBJ1-5; the D call in the table, TRBD1, was not verified against the DNA. TRBV21-1 is classified as a pseudogene. This CDR3 contains 15 residues. Here the CDR3 reads CASTPRTVNNQPQHF. CDR3 nucleotide sequence: TGTGCCAGCACCCCTCGGACAGTAAACAATCAGCCCCAGCATTTT.

About this clonotype itself: A much bigger clone sits one base away, suggesting this may be a read error. CDR3 DNA sequence: TGCAGTGCTTTGCAGGGGGCCCATGGCTACACCTTC. Protein: CSALQGAHGYTF. J is TRBJ1-2 and V is TRBV20-1, with 8 bases identical to TRBD1. Trimming cost V 5 bases and J 6 bases; bases outside gene matches: 5. In germline, CDR1 is DFQATT, CDR2 SNEGSKA (reference sequence). The CDR3 sequence is 12 residues long.

Many counts were recorded for this clonotype. This chain uses TRBV20-1 with TRBJ2-1; D call uncertain. Per the germline V gene, CDR1 is DFQATT and CDR2 is SNEGSKA (reference sequence). The germline V and J ends were trimmed by 4 bases and 4 bases, with 8 bases remaining between them. This CDR3 contains 12 residues. CDR3 DNA sequence: TGCAGTGCTATACTCGGATACAATGAGCAGTTCTTC. Encoded protein: CSAILGYNEQFF.

The rearrangement uses TRBV20-1 and TRBJ2-3; the match to TRBD2 covers 11 bases. Trimming cost V 6 bases and J 0 bases; bases outside gene matches: 11. The CDR3 is 17 residues long. From germline, CDR1 is DFQATT and CDR2 SNEGSKA (reference sequence). The CDR3 DNA is TGCAGTGCGCGGGGGTTCAGACTAGCGGGGAGCACAGATACGCAGTATTTT. It codes for CSARGFRLAGSTDTQYF.

The sample holds a few counts of this clonotype. CDR3 nucleotide sequence: TGTGCCAGCAGCCTTAGCGGGAACAATCATTCACCCCTCCACTTT. It is translated as CASSLSGNNHSPLHF. The chain links TRBV9 to TRBJ1-6; D is uncertain. CDR3 size: 15 residues. V was clipped by 4 bases and J by 8 bases, with 16 bases between them. CDR1 and CDR2 from the germline V gene are SGDLS and YYNGEE.

This clonotype was observed a handful of times. This sequence joins TRBV10-3 and TRBJ2-5; 9 positions match TRBD1. Germline CDR1 reads ENHRY; CDR2 reads SYGVKD. The CDR3 contains 16 residues. The V segment lost 3 bases and the J segment 9 bases; nucleotides outside the gene matches: 14. The DNA of the CDR3 is TGTGCCATCAGTGAAACTGGACAGGGGACTTTGGAGGCCCAGTACTTC. Protein product: CAISETGQGTLEAQYF.

The chain has TRBV12-3 or TRBV12-4 and TRBJ1-2; D gene ambiguous. Trimming cost V 2 bases and J 3 bases, with 16 bases left between them. The CDR3 extends over 16 amino acids. The CDR3 region is CASSLSSGGYDYGYTF. The CDR3 coding sequence is TGTGCCAGCAGTTTAAGTTCTGGCGGCTATGACTATGGCTACACCTTC.

The CDR3 DNA sequence: TGCGCCAGCAGCTTGGACATGCGGGAGACCCAGTACTTC. Its translation is CASSLDMRETQYF. V gene TRBV5-1 combines with J gene TRBJ2-5; D gene ambiguous. CDR1 and CDR2 from the germline V gene are SGHRS and YFSETQ. The CDR3 sequence is 13 residues long. The ends were cut back, 0 bases at V and 5 bases at J, with 8 bases in the middle.

On this clonotype itself: Since a much larger clone is just one base distant, this may be a read error. The chain has TRBV29-1 and TRBJ2-5, with a tentative D call TRBD2 (5 bases). The ends were cut back, 3 bases at V and 6 bases at J, with 14 bases in the middle. CDR3 length equals 13 residues. The germline CDR1 and CDR2 sequences are SQVTM and ANQGSEA. CDR3 nucleotide sequence: TGCAGCGTTGAGCACGGCCAGCGGAAGACCCAGTACTTC. It translates to CSVEHGQRKTQYF.

This clonotype was detected only a few times. V usage is TRBV9 and J usage is TRBJ1-3; D unresolved. The CDR3 loop spans 16 amino acids. V lost 0 bases, J lost 0 bases, and 10 bases lay in between. The V gene's germline CDR1 is SGDLS and CDR2 YYNGEE. The CDR3 sequence is CASSVGWRSSGNTIYF. Written as DNA, the CDR3 is TGTGCCAGCAGCGTAGGCTGGAGGAGCTCTGGAAACACCATATATTTT.

This clonotype has only a few counts. The rearrangement links TRBV6-5 to TRBJ2-7; D is ambiguous. Germline V lookup: CDR1 MNHEY, CDR2 SVGAGI. Trimming stripped 6 bases from V and 0 bases from J, with 9 bases between. The CDR3 sequence is 13 residues long. CDR3 coding DNA: TGTGCCAGCAGGCCCGATCCCTCCTACGAGCAGTACTTC. Translating it yields CASRPDPSYEQYF.

The chain links TRBV11-3 to TRBJ2-1; D may be TRBD1 (6 bases). V lost 5 bases, J lost 2 bases, and 16 bases lay in between. This CDR3 is built from 16 residues. CDR1 is SGHNT and CDR2 is YENEEA in the germline V gene. The CDR3 DNA is TGTGCCAGCAGCCACACGATCGGGACACCCTACAATGAGCAGTTCTTC. Protein sequence: CASSHTIGTPYNEQFF. The full variable domain, with the rest looked up from reference TRBV11-3 and TRBJ2-1, is EAGVVQSPRYKIIEKKQPVAFWCNPISGHNTLYWYLQNLGQGPELLIRYENEEAVDDSQLPKDRFSAERLKGVDSTLKIQPAELGDSAVYLCASSHTIGTPYNEQFFGPGTRLTVL.

This clonotype was found many times. The V gene is TRBV20-1, the J gene TRBJ2-7; 7 bases align to TRBD2. This CDR3 comprises 15 residues. Germline values: CDR1 DFQATT, CDR2 SNEGSKA (reference sequence). The junction had 8 bases not matched to a gene; V was cut back by 3 bases and J by 0 bases. This chain's CDR3 is CSASPLERGSYEQYF. CDR3 DNA: TGCAGTGCTAGCCCCCTAGAGCGGGGCTCCTACGAGCAGTACTTC.

This clonotype has only a few counts. The rearrangement uses TRBV7-2 and TRBJ2-7; the match to TRBD2 covers 11 bases. Germline V lookup: CDR1 SGHTA, CDR2 FQGNSA. V trimming: 4 bases; J trimming: 2 bases; junction bases outside the gene matches: 10. The CDR3 covers 17 residues. The CDR3 loop reads CASSSIAGGAPPYEQYF. The CDR3 DNA follows: TGTGCCAGCAGCTCTATAGCGGGGGGGGCCCCCCCCTACGAGCAGTACTTC.

This clonotype was observed at least ten times. The chain is built from TRBV14 and TRBJ1-6; D unresolved. The ends were cut back, 1 base at V and 9 bases at J, with 7 bases in the middle. Germline CDR1 is SGHDN and CDR2 is FVKESK. The CDR3 runs to 13 residues. The CDR3 bases are TGTGCCAGCAGCCAAGTTAAGGGTTCACCCCTCCACTTT. Protein sequence: CASSQVKGSPLHF.

The rearrangement joins TRBV4-3 to TRBJ1-4; perhaps TRBD1 as D (6 bases). Germline V CDR1 and CDR2: LGHNA, YSLEER. This CDR3 spans 16 amino acids. Between the trimmed V and J ends, which lost 1 base and 6 bases, there was a span of 15 bases. The CDR3 nucleotides are TGCGCCAGCAGCCAAGCCCCCCAGGGGTCGGATGAAAAACTGTTTTTT. It translates to CASSQAPQGSDEKLFF.

A few counts support this clonotype. This chain connects TRBV4-2 to TRBJ1-1; 8 positions agree with TRBD1. The ends lost 1 base at V and 10 bases at J; junction bases unmatched: 8. CDR3 length: 14 amino acids. CDR1 LGHNA and CDR2 YNFKEQ come from the germline V gene. CDR3 protein: CASSQGSQGAGAFF. The CDR3 DNA reads as TGTGCCAGCAGCCAAGGTTCCCAGGGGGCCGGAGCTTTCTTT.

A few counts support this clonotype. The genes are TRBV20-1 and TRBJ2-1, with 11 bases that match TRBD2. Germline-derived CDR1 and CDR2 are DFQATT and SNEGSKA (reference sequence). This CDR3 contains 14 residues. V was clipped by 0 bases and J by 6 bases; unmatched bases: 1. Written as DNA, the CDR3 is TGCAGTGCTAGAGATAGCGGGGGGGTCAATGAGCAGTTCTTC. It specifies CSARDSGGVNEQFF.

In the case of this clonotype: Compared with germline, one end of the junction differs, possibly owing to a read error. The chain couples TRBV12-3 or TRBV12-4 to TRBJ2-7, with 11 nucleotides matching TRBD1. The CDR3 consists of 14 residues. CDR3 protein: CTSSADRGRGEQYF. The CDR3 DNA sequence: TGTACCAGCAGTGCGGACAGGGGGCGTGGTGAGCAGTACTTC.

There are many counts of this clonotype. The chain carries TRBV7-9 and TRBJ2-3; TRBD2 matches 9 bases. This CDR3 is 16 amino acids long. Germline V gene sequence: CDR1 SEHNR, CDR2 FQNEAQ (reference sequence). V was clipped by 2 bases and J by 0 bases; unmatched bases: 3. CDR3 sequence (DNA): TGTGCCAGCAGCTTACTGACTAGCGGAAGCACAGATACGCAGTATTTT. This gives the protein CASSLLTSGSTDTQYF. The variable domain in full, with the rest retrieved from reference TRBV7-9 and TRBJ2-3, is DTGVSQNPRHKITKRGQNVTFRCDPISEHNRLYWYRQTLGQGPEFLTYFQNEAQLEKSRLLSDRFSAERPKGSFSTLEIQRTEQGDSAMYLCASSLLTSGSTDTQYFGPGTRLTVL.

There are a few counts of this clonotype. The rearrangement joins TRBV6-6 to TRBJ2-7, with TRBD1 identical over 10 bases. Losses at the gene ends were 6 bases for V and 2 bases for J; bases not matched to a gene: 7. Germline V CDR1 and CDR2: MNHNY, SVGAGI (reference sequence). The CDR3 runs 15 residues. CDR3 region: CASRAGTGAAYEQYF. CDR3 in DNA: TGTGCCAGCAGGGCCGGGACAGGGGCCGCCTACGAGCAGTACTTC.

The genes are TRBV29-1 and TRBJ2-1; tentative D call: TRBD2 (5 bases). V dropped 6 bases and J dropped 0 bases, with 12 bases sitting between them. There are 14 residues in the CDR3. From germline, CDR1 is SQVTM and CDR2 ANQGSEA. This CDR3 reads CSVPGSFSYNEQFF. In nucleotides, the CDR3 is TGCAGCGTCCCGGGAAGTTTCTCCTACAATGAGCAGTTCTTC.

This chain uses TRBV5-1 with TRBJ1-5, with 9 bases that match TRBD1. V was pared by 4 bases and J by 4 bases, with 6 bases of the junction left unmatched. The germline V gene encodes CDR1 SGHRS and CDR2 YFSETQ. This CDR3 region has 15 residues. As DNA, the CDR3 is TGCGCCAGCAGCAAAGGGACAGGGCAGAATCAGCCCCAGCATTTT. The encoded protein is CASSKGTGQNQPQHF.

This clonotype was seen a handful of times. The chain uses TRBV5-6 and TRBJ2-1, with D perhaps given as TRBD1 or TRBD2 (5 bases each). Germline V lookup: CDR1 SGHDT, CDR2 YYEEEE. The ends were cut back, 3 bases at V and 12 bases at J, with 13 bases in the middle. There are 12 residues in the CDR3. CDR3: CASSYASGTQFF. The CDR3 DNA follows: TGTGCCAGCAGCTACGCCTCCGGGACGCAGTTCTTC.

This clonotype was counted between two and nine times. The chain employs TRBV6-2 or TRBV6-3 and TRBJ2-3; possibly TRBD2 for D (6 bases). This CDR3 is built from 17 residues. The germline V and J ends were trimmed by 5 bases and 0 bases, with 18 bases remaining between them. Germline loops: CDR1 MNHEY, CDR2 SVGEGT. CDR3 sequence reads: CASSPKKGRGSTDTQYF. CDR3 DNA: TGTGCCAGCAGTCCGAAGAAGGGGCGGGGAAGCACAGATACGCAGTATTTT.

This clonotype was counted many times. The gene calls are TRBV6-4 and TRBJ2-1; 10 bases are a match to TRBD2. This CDR3 is 15 amino acids long. Trimming cost V 5 bases and J 5 bases; bases outside gene matches: 6. Germline CDR1 MRHNA, CDR2 SNTAGT. The CDR3, as DNA: TGTGCCAGCAGTAACCTAGCGGGGGAGAACAATGAGCAGTTCTTC. It yields the protein CASSNLAGENNEQFF.

This sequence joins TRBV5-8 and TRBJ1-6; maybe TRBD1 (5 bases). The CDR3 extends over 15 amino acids. Deletions cut 4 bases from V and 7 bases from J, with 15 bases between. CDR1 SGHTS and CDR2 YDEGEE come from the germline V gene. This CDR3 is CASSPTRGRNSPLHF. In DNA form, the CDR3 reads TGTGCCAGCAGCCCCACCCGGGGGAGAAATTCACCCCTCCACTTT. The full variable domain, in which reference TRBV5-8 and TRBJ1-6 provide the parts outside the CDR3, is EAGVTQSPTHLIKTRGQQATLRCSPISGHTSVYWYQQALGLGLQFLLWYDEGEERNRGNFPPRFSGRQFPNYSSELNVNALELEDSALYLCASSPTRGRNSPLHFGNGTRLTVT.

Remarks on this clonotype: A read error is likely, as this CDR3 ends without the conserved phenylalanine or tryptophan. The chain has TRBV12-3 or TRBV12-4 and TRBJ1-5; TRBD1 might be the D (5 bases). The ends were cut back, 3 bases at V and 6 bases at J, with 12 bases in the middle. The CDR3 loop spans 14 amino acids. CDR3 coding DNA: TGTGCCAGCAGTTTGGGCAGGGTACCTCAGCCCCAGCATGTT. Protein sequence: CASSLGRVPQPQHV.

This clonotype has ten or more counts. The chain couples TRBV27 to TRBJ2-7; 10 bases line up with TRBD1. Germline V gene data show CDR1 as MNHEY and CDR2 as SMNVEV (reference sequence). The trim removed 2 bases at V and 4 bases at J, leaving 5 bases unmatched. This CDR3 is built from 15 residues. CDR3: CASSLMGQGPYEQYF. In DNA, the CDR3 is TGTGCCAGCAGTTTAATGGGACAGGGGCCTTACGAGCAGTACTTC.

Concerning this clonotype: A read error may be the cause here, since a much bigger clone is one base away. The V and J genes are TRBV7-2 and TRBJ1-1; tentative D call: TRBD1 (5 bases). Germline CDR1 and CDR2: SGHTA and FQGNSA. The CDR3 is 15 residues long. The CDR3 loop reads CANSPLGPMNTEAFF. The CDR3 region has the DNA TGTGCCAACAGCCCCCTGGGACCGATGAACACTGAAGCTTTCTTT.